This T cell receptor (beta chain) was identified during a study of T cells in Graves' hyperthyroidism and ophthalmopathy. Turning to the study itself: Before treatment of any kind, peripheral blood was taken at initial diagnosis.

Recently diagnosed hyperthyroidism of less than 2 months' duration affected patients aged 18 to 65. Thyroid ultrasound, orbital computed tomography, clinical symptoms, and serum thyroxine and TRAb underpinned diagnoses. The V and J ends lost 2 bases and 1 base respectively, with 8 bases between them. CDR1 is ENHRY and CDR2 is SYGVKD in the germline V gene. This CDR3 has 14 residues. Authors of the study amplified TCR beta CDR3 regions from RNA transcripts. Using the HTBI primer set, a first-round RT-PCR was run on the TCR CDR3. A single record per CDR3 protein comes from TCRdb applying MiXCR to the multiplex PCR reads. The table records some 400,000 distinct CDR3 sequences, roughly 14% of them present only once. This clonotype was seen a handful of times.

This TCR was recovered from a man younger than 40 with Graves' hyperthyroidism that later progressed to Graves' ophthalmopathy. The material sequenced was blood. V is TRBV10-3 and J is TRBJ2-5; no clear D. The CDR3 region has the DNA TGTGCCATCAGTGAGGCGAAAATCCAAGAGACCCAGTACTTC. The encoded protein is CAISEAKIQETQYF.